This T cell receptor beta chain derives from a study of control samples from healthy donors and cancer patients. Sequencing was performed with immunoSEQ multiplex PCR; in TCRdb, only in-frame clones are kept and a portion is missing. Among 65,000 to 90,000 clones listed, under 90% were seen once. V was pared by 6 bases and J by 3 bases, with 15 bases between. CDR1 and CDR2 from the germline V gene are MDHEN and SYDVKM. The CDR3 totals 15 residues. Input material: PBMCs. The chain couples TRBV28 to TRBJ2-4; no definite D call. The sequence was obtained from a woman aged 45-60 years with colorectal cancer. The chain's CDR3 is CASSLPSGDKNIQYF. The CDR3 region has the DNA TGTGCCAGCAGCCTACCCTCGGGTGACAAAAACATTCAGTACTTC.